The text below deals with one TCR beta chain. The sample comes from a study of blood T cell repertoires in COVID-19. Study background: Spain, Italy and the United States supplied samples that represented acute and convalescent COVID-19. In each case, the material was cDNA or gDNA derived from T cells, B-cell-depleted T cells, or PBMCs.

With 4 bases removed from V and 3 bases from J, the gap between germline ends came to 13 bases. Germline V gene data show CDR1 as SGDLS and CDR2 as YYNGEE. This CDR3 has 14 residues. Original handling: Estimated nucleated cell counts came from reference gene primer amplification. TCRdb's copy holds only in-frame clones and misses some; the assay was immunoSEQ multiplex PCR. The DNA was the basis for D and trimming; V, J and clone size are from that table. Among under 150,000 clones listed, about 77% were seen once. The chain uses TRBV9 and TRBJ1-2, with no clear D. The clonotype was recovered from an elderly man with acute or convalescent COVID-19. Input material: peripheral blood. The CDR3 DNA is TGTGCCAGCAGCTTGGGAGCCTTAGACTATGGCTACACCTTC. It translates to CASSLGALDYGYTF. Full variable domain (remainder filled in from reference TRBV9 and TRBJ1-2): DSGVTQTPKHLITATGQRVTLRCSPRSGDLSVYWYQQSLDQGLQFLIQYYNGEERAKGNILERFSAQQFPDLHSELNLSSLELGDSALYFCASSLGALDYGYTFGSGTRLTVV.